The 3 T cell receptor beta chains reported below all come from one sample, sequenced in a study of CD8 T cells in Susac syndrome. An input of about 0.5 to 1 ug of RNA was subjected to reverse transcription using random hexamers. One entry per CDR3 protein results from TCRdb running MiXCR on the immunoSEQ multiplex PCR reads. Of over 150,000 distinct CDR3 sequences in the sample, roughly 92% were seen once. Sequenced input: CD4+ T cells from PBMCs. The receptors shown here come from a human donor with multiple sclerosis.

In this sample, this clonotype turned up a few times. The rearrangement links TRBV28 to TRBJ1-6, with 7 bases fitting TRBD1. V dropped 8 bases and J dropped 8; count of bases not matched to a gene: 3. CDR3 length: 12 residues. Germline loops: CDR1 MDHEN, CDR2 SYDVKM. The CDR3 region has the DNA TGTGCCAGCGGGCAGGGGGATTCACCCCTCCACTTT. The encoded protein is CASGQGDSPLHF.

The V and J genes are TRBV12-3 or TRBV12-4 and TRBJ2-3; D gene ambiguous. This CDR3 comprises 14 residues. Trimming removed 4 bases from V and 2 bases from J, with 10 bases in between. The CDR3, as DNA: TGTGCCAGCAGTTATGAGATCCTCACAGATACGCAGTATTTT. This codes for CASSYEILTDTQYF.

This rearrangement joins TRBV11-2 to TRBJ1-5; D might be TRBD1 (6 bases). V gave up 5 bases and J gave up 4 bases, with 9 bases separating them. Germline-derived CDR1 and CDR2 are SGHAT and FQNNGV. The CDR3 extends over 13 amino acids. In DNA form, the CDR3 reads TGTGCCAGCAGCCAGGGGTGGAATCAGCCCCAGCATTTT. It translates to CASSQGWNQPQHF. Based on the CDR3 plus reference TRBV11-2 and TRBJ1-5, the full variable domain is EAGVAQSPRYKIIEKRQSVAFWCNPISGHATLYWYQQILGQGPKLLIQFQNNGVVDDSQLPKDRFSAERLKGVDSTLKIQPAKLEDSAVYLCASSQGWNQPQHFGDGTRLSIL.